The 5 T cell receptor beta chains below were found in one sample sequenced in a study of lymphopenia after photon versus proton radiotherapy. Measured with immunoSEQ multiplex PCR; TCRdb has only the in-frame clones, and not every one. There are over 55,000 clones in the sample; 87% occur only once, and approximately 10% lies in the top ten. Material: peripheral blood, obtained from a patient treated with proton-based radiotherapy. These receptors came from an elderly man with esophageal cancer.

This clone has only one observation. This chain joins TRBV6-1 and TRBJ2-2; D gene uncertain. CDR1 is MNHNS and CDR2 is SASEGT in the germline V gene. The germline V and J ends were trimmed by 8 bases and 0 bases, with 10 bases remaining between them. CDR3 length: 14 residues. In DNA, the CDR3 is TGTGCCAGCCGTGTACACCCGAACACCGGGGAGCTGTTTTTT. Its protein is CASRVHPNTGELFF.

The chain uses TRBV28 and TRBJ1-5, with D possibly matching TRBD1 (6 bases). CDR1 MDHEN and CDR2 SYDVKM come from the germline V gene. This CDR3 contains 16 residues. V gave up 5 bases and J gave up 0 bases, with 14 bases separating them. The CDR3 DNA is TGTGCCAGCAGTCCCCGGACAGTAGATAGCAATCAGCCCCAGCATTTT. Translated, it gives CASSPRTVDSNQPQHF.

The rearrangement joins TRBV5-6 to TRBJ1-6; the match to TRBD1 covers 8 bases. Germline CDR1 SGHDT, CDR2 YYEEEE. CDR3 length: 17 amino acids. The V and J ends lost 3 bases and 1 base, in that order; junction bases with no gene match: 6. CDR3: CASSSGQARSYNSPLHF. The CDR3 DNA follows: TGTGCCAGCAGCTCGGGACAGGCAAGGTCCTATAATTCACCCCTCCACTTT. Combining the CDR3 with reference TRBV5-6 and TRBJ1-6 gives the whole variable domain DAGVTQSPTHLIKTRGQQVTLRCSPKSGHDTVSWYQQALGQGPQFIFQYYEEEERQRGNFPDRFSGHQFPNYSSELNVNALLLGDSALYLCASSSGQARSYNSPLHFGNGTRLTVT.

The rearrangement links TRBV11-2 to TRBJ2-1; 8 bases match TRBD1. Trimming at V came to 2 bases and at J to 9 bases, leaving 9 bases not matched to a gene. This CDR3 has 15 amino acids. Germline values: CDR1 SGHAT, CDR2 FQNNGV. DNA for the CDR3: TGTGCCAGCAGCTTACGACCGACAGGGGATGGTGAGCAGTTCTTC. Translating it yields CASSLRPTGDGEQFF. Together with reference TRBV11-2 and TRBJ2-1, the CDR3 gives the full variable domain: EAGVAQSPRYKIIEKRQSVAFWCNPISGHATLYWYQQILGQGPKLLIQFQNNGVVDDSQLPKDRFSAERLKGVDSTLKIQPAKLEDSAVYLCASSLRPTGDGEQFFGPGTRLTVL.

The J gene is TRBJ2-6, the V gene TRBV9, with D perhaps TRBD1 (5 bases). Germline V gives CDR1 SGDLS, CDR2 YYNGEE. Trimming stripped 1 base from V and 0 bases from J, with 17 bases between. This CDR3 is 19 amino acids long. As DNA, the CDR3 is TGTGCCAGCAGCGTATCCCCTCCAGGACATCTCTCTGGGGCCAACGTCCTGACTTTC. Translated: CASSVSPPGHLSGANVLTF.